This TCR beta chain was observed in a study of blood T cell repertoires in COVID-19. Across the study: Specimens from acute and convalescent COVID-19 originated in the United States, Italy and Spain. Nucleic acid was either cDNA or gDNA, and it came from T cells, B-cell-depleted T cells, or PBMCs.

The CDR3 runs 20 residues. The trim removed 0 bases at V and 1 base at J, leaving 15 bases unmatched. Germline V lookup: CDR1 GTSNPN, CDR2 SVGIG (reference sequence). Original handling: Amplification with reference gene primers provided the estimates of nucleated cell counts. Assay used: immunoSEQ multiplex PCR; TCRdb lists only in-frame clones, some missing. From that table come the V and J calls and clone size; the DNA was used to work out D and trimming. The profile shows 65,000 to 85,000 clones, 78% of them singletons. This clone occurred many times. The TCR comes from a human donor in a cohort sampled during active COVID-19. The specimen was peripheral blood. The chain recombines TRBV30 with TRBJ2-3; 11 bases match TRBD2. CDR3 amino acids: CAWSVYSSSGRRLRTDTQYF. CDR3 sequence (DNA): TGTGCCTGGAGTGTATATTCGTCTAGCGGGAGGAGACTTCGCACAGATACGCAGTATTTT. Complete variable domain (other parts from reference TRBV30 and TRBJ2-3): SQTIHQWPATLVQPVGSPLSLECTVEGTSNPNLYWYRQAAGRGLQLLFYSVGIGQISSEVPQNLSASRPQDRQFILSSKKLLLSDSGFYLCAWSVYSSSGRRLRTDTQYFGPGTRLTVL.